This T cell receptor (beta chain) was recorded in a study of shared clonotypes between healthy human individuals. Study-wide findings and caveats: Investigators expected sequencing depth to affect clonotype sharing among donors. The genetic and exposure-history diversity represented was limited by few donors. Only blood was sampled; tissue repertoires likely differ.

Trimming at V came to 4 bases and at J to 1 base, leaving 12 bases not matched to a gene. The CDR3 covers 18 residues. In germline, CDR1 is SGHRS, CDR2 YFSETQ. Comments on this clone: Its antigen remains unknown.

Some clones are missing from TCRdb's copy, which holds only in-frame ones; the method was immunoSEQ multiplex PCR. The table includes 2 million to 3 million clones, 80% to 95% detected once. The sample comprised naive CD4+ T cells from PBMCs. Subset indicated: CD45RA+ positively selected. The origin of this receptor is a man aged 18 to 35 in good health. Some clones in this sample may be carry-over from other donors' samples. V usage is TRBV5-1 and J usage is TRBJ1-4, with TRBD1 identical over 8 bases. The CDR3 nucleotides read TGCGCCAGCAGCCCCGGACAGGGCTCCTACCTAACTAATGAAAAACTGTTTTTT. Amino acids: CASSPGQGSYLTNEKLFF.